The 29 T cell receptor beta chains below all came from one sample that was sequenced in a study of siplizumab effects on memory and regulatory T cells. Using immunoSEQ multiplex PCR, the repertoire was profiled, and TCRdb retains in-frame clones only, with some absent. The data show some 100,000 clones, with more than 85% seen just once and 2.6% held by the top ten. Material for sequencing was CD4+ T cells sorted from blood. Receptor source: a human donor in good health. Some clones in this sample may be carry-over from other donors' samples.

The chain is built from TRBV11-2 and TRBJ2-5, with 7 bases aligning to TRBD1. Germline values: CDR1 SGHAT, CDR2 FQNNGV. With V trimmed by 4 bases and J by 5 bases, 13 bases remained unmatched. CDR3 size: 16 residues. The CDR3 DNA sequence: TGTGCCAGCAGCTCCCCGGCAAAGGGGGCGCCGGAGACCCAGTACTTC. This gives the protein CASSSPAKGAPETQYF.

The gene calls are TRBV19 and TRBJ2-1; perhaps TRBD2 as D (5 bases). V shed 2 bases and J shed 5 bases, with 13 bases lying between them. CDR1 and CDR2 (germline): LNHDA, SQIVND (reference sequence). The CDR3 contains 15 residues. Here the CDR3 reads CASSISLGSHNEQFF. In DNA form, the CDR3 reads TGTGCCAGTAGTATAAGTCTGGGGAGTCACAATGAGCAGTTCTTC.

The CDR3: CASSKGSGGLVTGELFF. CDR3 bases: TGTGCCAGCAGCAAAGGAAGTGGGGGGCTCGTCACCGGGGAGCTGTTTTTT. V is TRBV21-1 and J is TRBJ2-2. TRBV21-1 constitutes a pseudogene. The CDR3 contains 17 residues.

The chain is built from TRBV7-9 and TRBJ2-2; TRBD1 agrees at 9 bases. After removal of 1 base from V and 2 bases from J, the junction contained 2 bases not matched to a gene. The CDR3 contains 16 residues. In germline, CDR1 is SEHNR, CDR2 FQNEAQ (reference sequence). DNA for the CDR3: TGTGCCAGCAGCTTAGTGGGACAGGGAAACACCGGGGAGCTGTTTTTT. Its translation is CASSLVGQGNTGELFF.

This chain connects TRBV7-9 to TRBJ2-2; D is perhaps TRBD1 (6 bases). With 6 bases removed from V and 1 base from J, the gap between germline ends came to 18 bases. Germline lookup yields CDR1 SEHNR and CDR2 FQNEAQ (reference sequence). The CDR3 spans 17 residues. CDR3 region: CASRGQSRIRNTGELFF. In DNA form, the CDR3 reads TGTGCCAGCAGAGGACAGAGCCGGATTAGGAACACCGGGGAGCTGTTTTTT.

The J gene is TRBJ2-7, the V gene TRBV27; no reliable D call. The germline CDR1 and CDR2 sequences are MNHEY and SMNVEV (reference sequence). The CDR3 is 16 residues long. Deletions cut 6 bases from V and 5 bases from J, with 23 bases between. For the CDR3, the DNA is TGTGCCAGCAGGCCCTTGGCTTTCAGGCCACGAAACGAGCAGTACTTC. It yields the protein CASRPLAFRPRNEQYF.

This clone was detected a few times. In DNA form, the CDR3 reads TGCGCCAGCAGCTTGGTCCGCGGGGTCTCCTACAATGAGCAGTTCTTC. It encodes CASSLVRGVSYNEQFF. The V and J genes are TRBV5-1 and TRBJ2-1; a weak D match, TRBD2 (6 bases). The CDR3 length is 16 residues. CDR1 is SGHRS, CDR2 YFSETQ, per germline. V gave up 0 bases and J gave up 0 bases, with 10 bases separating them.

J is TRBJ2-3 and V is TRBV6-1; D is uncertain. V gave up 9 bases and J gave up 5 bases, with 6 bases separating them. The CDR3 is made up of 10 amino acids. Germline V gives CDR1 MNHNS, CDR2 SASEGT. As DNA, the CDR3 is TGTGCCAGAATAGTAGATACGCAGTATTTT. Its protein product is CARIVDTQYF.

The J gene is TRBJ1-2, the V gene TRBV21-1; the table's TRBD1 call for D was not verified on the DNA. TRBV21-1 is given as a pseudogene. The CDR3 loop spans 15 amino acids. The CDR3 loop is CASSSHMIPNYGYTF. The CDR3 region has the DNA TGTGCCAGCAGCTCTCACATGATTCCTAACTATGGCTACACCTTC.

The chain couples TRBV5-1 to TRBJ1-6; 8 bases agree with TRBD1. With V trimmed by 6 bases and J by 10 bases, 9 bases remained unmatched. Germline CDR1 and CDR2: SGHRS and YFSETQ. This CDR3 has 14 amino acids. CDR3 residues: CASKGGTGESPLHF. The CDR3 DNA follows: TGCGCCAGCAAGGGAGGGACAGGCGAATCACCCCTCCACTTT.

This chain connects TRBV27 to TRBJ2-1; D gene ambiguous. This CDR3 comprises 14 residues. V lost 3 bases and J lost 7, with 13 bases in between. Germline V gene data show CDR1 as MNHEY and CDR2 as SMNVEV (reference sequence). The CDR3 nucleotides read TGTGCCAGCAGTTTCTCGGGTCCGACGAATGAGCAGTTCTTC. As protein: CASSFSGPTNEQFF.

The CDR3 reads CASSLNGILYDTQYF. Written as DNA, the CDR3 is TGTGCCAGCAGCTTAAACGGGATCCTGTACGATACGCAGTATTTT. The V call is TRBV7-2, the J call TRBJ2-3, with D possibly TRBD2 on 5 matching bases. CDR1 is SGHTA and CDR2 is FQGNSA in the germline V gene. The V and J ends lost 2 bases and 6 bases respectively, with 15 bases between them. CDR3 length: 15 residues.

The genes are TRBV21-1 and TRBJ2-1; the table's D call, TRBD2, has no DNA check behind it. TRBV21-1 is a recognized pseudogene. This CDR3 contains 17 residues. This chain's CDR3 is CASSKTPRGIARCEQFF. The CDR3 DNA reads as TGTGCCAGCAGCAAAACCCCGCGCGGGATTGCTCGATGTGAGCAGTTCTTC.

This clone has a single count. The chain has TRBV7-3 and TRBJ2-7; D not certain. This CDR3 region has 15 residues. V was shortened by 5 bases and J by 5 bases, with 19 bases between the two germline ends. The germline CDR1 and CDR2 sequences are SGHTA and FQGTGA. CDR3 sequence (DNA): TGTGCCAGCAGCCGGTCGAGCGACCCGGACCACGAGCAGTACTTC. This translates into CASSRSSDPDHEQYF. Based on the CDR3 plus reference TRBV7-3 and TRBJ2-7, the full variable domain is GAGVSQTPSNKVTEKGKYVELRCDPISGHTALYWYRQSLGQGPEFLIYFQGTGAADDSGLPNDRFFAVRPEGSVSTLKIQRTERGDSAVYLCASSRSSDPDHEQYFGPGTRLTVT.

This clone was found once. The rearrangement uses TRBV15 and TRBJ2-4, with D perhaps TRBD1 (6 bases). V shed 1 base and J shed 7 bases, with 14 bases lying between them. CDR3 length: 15 residues. CDR1 and CDR2 (germline): LNHNV, YYDKDF (reference sequence). CDR3 DNA: TGTGCCACCAGCAGAGGGTACAGGGACGGGAACATTCAGTACTTC. Residues: CATSRGYRDGNIQYF. Complete variable domain (other parts from reference TRBV15 and TRBJ2-4): DAMVIQNPRYQVTQFGKPVTLSCSQTLNHNVMYWYQQKSSQAPKLLFHYYDKDFNNEADTPDNFQSRRPNTSFCFLDIRSPGLGDTAMYLCATSRGYRDGNIQYFGAGTRLSVL.

This chain links TRBV2 with TRBJ2-5, with a possible D match to TRBD1 (6 bases). Trimming took 9 bases from V and 4 from J, leaving 15 bases between them. The CDR3 consists of 13 residues. Germline V gene data show CDR1 as SNHLY and CDR2 as FYNNEI. CDR3 in DNA: TGTGCCAGTGACAGGATCAGCGCAGAGACCCAGTACTTC. As protein: CASDRISAETQYF.

As for this clone: At the DNA level, this CDR3 is encoded by other sequences in the same sample as well. The chain carries TRBV7-6 and TRBJ2-5; D call uncertain. The ends were cut back, 6 bases at V and 3 bases at J, with 5 bases in the middle. From germline, CDR1 is SGHVS and CDR2 FNYEAQ. The CDR3 has 11 residues. The CDR3, as DNA: TGTGCCAGCAGTCCCAAAGAGACCCAGTACTTC. This translates into CASSPKETQYF. The full variable domain, completed using reference TRBV7-6 and TRBJ2-5, is GAGVSQSPRYKVTKRGQDVALRCDPISGHVSLYWYRQALGQGPEFLTYFNYEAQQDKSGLPNDRFSAERPEGSISTLTIQRTEQRDSAMYRCASSPKETQYFGPGTRLLVL.

The J gene is TRBJ2-5, the V gene TRBV7-2; 8 positions match TRBD2. Germline CDR1 SGHTA, CDR2 FQGNSA. The CDR3 runs to 16 residues. Trimming removed 2 bases from V and 5 bases from J; junction bases left unmatched: 10. CDR3 nucleotide sequence: TGTGCCAGCAGCTTATCGACAGCGGGAGTCCCCGAGACCCAGTACTTC. Protein sequence: CASSLSTAGVPETQYF.

This chain joins TRBV6-5 and TRBJ2-7; the D is unclear. The CDR3 runs 14 residues. V was pared by 4 bases and J by 5 bases, with 15 bases between. Germline CDR1 MNHEY, CDR2 SVGAGI. The CDR3 loop reads CASSFRSWADEQYF. CDR3 in DNA: TGTGCCAGCAGTTTCAGGTCTTGGGCAGACGAGCAGTACTTC.

The rearrangement links TRBV29-1 to TRBJ2-3; 9 bases fit TRBD2. The germline CDR1 and CDR2 sequences are SQVTM and ANQGSEA. The J segment lost 4 bases and the V segment lost 3 bases, leaving 5 bases of the junction unmatched. This CDR3 contains 14 residues. As DNA, the CDR3 is TGCAGCGTTGATGCGGGAGGGCGGGCAGATACGCAGTATTTT. Translated, it gives CSVDAGGRADTQYF.

The J gene is TRBJ1-4, the V gene TRBV2; a weak D match, TRBD1 (6 bases). The germline V gene has CDR1 SNHLY and CDR2 FYNNEI. V lost 4 bases to trimming and J lost 7 bases, with 13 bases between them. The CDR3 sequence is 14 residues long. The CDR3 region has the DNA TGTGCCAGCAGTGTCGGGGGCGCTGGTGAAAAACTGTTTTTT. Translating gives CASSVGGAGEKLFF.

The CDR3 nucleotides are TGTGCCAGCAGCTTGGCGGCTAGCACCTCTTACGAGCAGTACTTC. The encoded protein is CASSLAASTSYEQYF. V and J are TRBV5-8 and TRBJ2-7; a weak D match, TRBD2 (5 bases). In germline, CDR1 is SGHTS, CDR2 YDEGEE. This CDR3 spans 15 amino acids. Trimming pared 0 bases from V and 4 bases from J, leaving 14 bases between.

The chain couples TRBV5-1 to TRBJ1-2; the D gene is possibly TRBD1 (5 bases). V was shortened by 4 bases and J by 3 bases, with 16 bases between the two germline ends. Per the germline V gene, CDR1 is SGHRS and CDR2 is YFSETQ. This CDR3 has 15 amino acids. The CDR3 loop is CASSPGPNIDYGYTF. For the CDR3, the DNA is TGCGCCAGCAGCCCGGGACCCAATATAGACTATGGCTACACCTTC.

This clone was recorded only once. The V and J genes are TRBV6-5 and TRBJ2-5, with D perhaps TRBD2 (6 bases). Looked up from germline, CDR1 is MNHEY and CDR2 is SVGAGI. The CDR3 is 11 amino acids. CDR3 DNA sequence: TGTGCTCACGGCCGGGGGGAGACCCAGTACTTC. It codes for CAHGRGETQYF.

A note on this clone: This CDR3 is also generated by other DNA sequences in the sample. CDR3 sequence: CAISERGIGTDTQYF. CDR3 sequence (DNA): TGTGCCATCAGTGAGCGGGGGATAGGCACAGATACGCAGTATTTT. This rearrangement joins TRBV10-3 to TRBJ2-3; D might be TRBD2 (6 bases). This CDR3 contains 15 residues. The V end lost 2 bases, the J end lost 1 base, and 10 bases lay between the germline ends. Germline V gene lookup returns CDR1 ENHRY and CDR2 SYGVKD.

This clone was recorded only once. DNA for the CDR3: TGTGCCAGCAGCCCCGCCGTGACTAGAGGTGATACGCAGTATTTT. Its protein is CASSPAVTRGDTQYF. This chain connects TRBV9 to TRBJ2-3; a weak D match, TRBD2 (6 bases). The germline V gene has CDR1 SGDLS and CDR2 YYNGEE. The CDR3 contains 15 residues. Trimming cost V 4 bases and J 6 bases, with 18 bases left between them. Based on the CDR3 plus reference TRBV9 and TRBJ2-3, the full variable domain is DSGVTQTPKHLITATGQRVTLRCSPRSGDLSVYWYQQSLDQGLQFLIQYYNGEERAKGNILERFSAQQFPDLHSELNLSSLELGDSALYFCASSPAVTRGDTQYFGPGTRLTVL.

The chain carries TRBV19 and TRBJ2-1; no reliable D call. Between the trimmed V and J ends, which lost 1 base and 5 bases, there was a span of 12 bases. This CDR3 region has 15 residues. Germline values: CDR1 LNHDA, CDR2 SQIVND (reference sequence). CDR3 protein: CASSIASTSHNEQFF. The CDR3 bases are TGTGCCAGTAGTATAGCGTCTACCTCGCACAATGAGCAGTTCTTC.

This clone was recorded once. The final CDR3 position lacks the conserved phenylalanine or tryptophan, pointing to a likely read error. The chain uses TRBV5-1 and TRBJ1-2; 7 bases are a match to TRBD1. The CDR3 extends over 14 amino acids. Per the germline V gene, CDR1 is SGHRS and CDR2 is YFSETQ. The CDR3 DNA reads as TGTGCCAGCACCCTCAACAGGGGAGTAAGTGGCTACACCCTC. Translating gives CASTLNRGVSGYTL.

V and J are TRBV2 and TRBJ2-7; 9 nucleotides agree with TRBD2. The CDR3 totals 15 residues. Germline loops: CDR1 SNHLY, CDR2 FYNNEI. J was trimmed by 9 bases and V by 8 bases; bases with no gene match: 17. CDR3 nucleotides: TGTGCCAGCGGAAACGGACTAGCGTCAGCAGGAGGGCAGTACTTC. As protein: CASGNGLASAGGQYF.